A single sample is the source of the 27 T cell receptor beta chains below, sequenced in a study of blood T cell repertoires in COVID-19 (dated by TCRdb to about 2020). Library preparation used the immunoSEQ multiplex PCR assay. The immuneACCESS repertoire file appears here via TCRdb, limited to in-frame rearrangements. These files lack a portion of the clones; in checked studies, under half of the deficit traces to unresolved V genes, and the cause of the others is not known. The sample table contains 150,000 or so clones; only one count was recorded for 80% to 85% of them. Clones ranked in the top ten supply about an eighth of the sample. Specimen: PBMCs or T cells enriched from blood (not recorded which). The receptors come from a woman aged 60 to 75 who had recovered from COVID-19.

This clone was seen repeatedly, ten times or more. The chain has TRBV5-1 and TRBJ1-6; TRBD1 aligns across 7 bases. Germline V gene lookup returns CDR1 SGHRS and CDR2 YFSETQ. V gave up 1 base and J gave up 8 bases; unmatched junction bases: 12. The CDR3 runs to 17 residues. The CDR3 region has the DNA TGCGCCAGCAGCTTGAGGCAACAGGGGACGGGGGATTCACCCCTCCACTTT. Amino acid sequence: CASSLRQQGTGDSPLHF.

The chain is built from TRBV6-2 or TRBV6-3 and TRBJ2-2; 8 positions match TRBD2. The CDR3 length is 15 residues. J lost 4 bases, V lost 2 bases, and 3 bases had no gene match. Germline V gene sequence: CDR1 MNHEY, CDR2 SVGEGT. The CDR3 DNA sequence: TGTGCCAGCAGTTACCTGGCGGGAGGCACCGGGGAGCTGTTTTTT. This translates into CASSYLAGGTGELFF.

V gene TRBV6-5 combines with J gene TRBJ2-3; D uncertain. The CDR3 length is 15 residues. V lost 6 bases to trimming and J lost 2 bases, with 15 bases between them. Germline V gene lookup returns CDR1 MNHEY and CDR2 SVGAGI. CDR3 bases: TGTGCCAGCAGGATTGGGCGTGCATCCACAGATACGCAGTATTTT. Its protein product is CASRIGRASTDTQYF.

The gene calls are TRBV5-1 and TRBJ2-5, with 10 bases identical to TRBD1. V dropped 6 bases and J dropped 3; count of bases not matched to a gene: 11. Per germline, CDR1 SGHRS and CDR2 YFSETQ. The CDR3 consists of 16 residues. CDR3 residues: CASTSHGTGEEETQYF. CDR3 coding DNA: TGCGCCAGCACCTCCCACGGGACAGGGGAAGAAGAGACCCAGTACTTC. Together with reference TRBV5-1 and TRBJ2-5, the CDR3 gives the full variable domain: KAGVTQTPRYLIKTRGQQVTLSCSPISGHRSVSWYQQTPGQGLQFLFEYFSETQRNKGNFPGRFSGRQFSNSRSEMNVSTLELGDSALYLCASTSHGTGEEETQYFGPGTRLLVL.

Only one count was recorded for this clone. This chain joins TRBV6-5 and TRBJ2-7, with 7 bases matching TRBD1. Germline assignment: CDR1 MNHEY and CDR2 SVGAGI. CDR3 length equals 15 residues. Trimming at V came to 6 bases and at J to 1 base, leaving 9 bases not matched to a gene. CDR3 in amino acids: CASRARGRGSYEQYF. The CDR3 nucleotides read TGTGCCAGCAGGGCCCGGGGCAGGGGGTCCTACGAGCAGTACTTC.

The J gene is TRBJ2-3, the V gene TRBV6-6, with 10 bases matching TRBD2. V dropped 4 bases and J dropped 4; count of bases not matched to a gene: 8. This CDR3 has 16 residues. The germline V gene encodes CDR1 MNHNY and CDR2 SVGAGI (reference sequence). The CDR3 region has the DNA TGTGCCAGCAGTTCCTCCTTAGCGGGAGGACCAGATACGCAGTATTTT. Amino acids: CASSSSLAGGPDTQYF.

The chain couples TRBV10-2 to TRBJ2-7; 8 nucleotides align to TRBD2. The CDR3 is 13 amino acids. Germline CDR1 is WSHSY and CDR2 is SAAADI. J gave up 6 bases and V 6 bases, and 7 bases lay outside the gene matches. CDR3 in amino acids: CASRGRTSSEQYF. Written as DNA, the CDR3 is TGCGCCAGCAGGGGCAGGACTAGCAGCGAGCAGTACTTC.

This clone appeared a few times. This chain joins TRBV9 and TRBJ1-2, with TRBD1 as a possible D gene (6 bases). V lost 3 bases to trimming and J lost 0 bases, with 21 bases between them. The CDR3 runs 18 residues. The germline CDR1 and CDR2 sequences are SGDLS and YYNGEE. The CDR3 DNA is TGTGCCAGCAGCGCCCCTCAGGCAGGGGTCTTTCCTAACTATGGCTACACCTTC. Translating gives CASSAPQAGVFPNYGYTF.

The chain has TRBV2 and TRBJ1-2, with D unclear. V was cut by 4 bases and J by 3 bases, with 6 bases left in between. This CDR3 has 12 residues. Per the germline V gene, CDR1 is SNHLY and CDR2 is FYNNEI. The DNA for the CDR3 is TGTGCCAGCAGTGTGCGGGACTATGGCTACACCTTC. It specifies CASSVRDYGYTF.

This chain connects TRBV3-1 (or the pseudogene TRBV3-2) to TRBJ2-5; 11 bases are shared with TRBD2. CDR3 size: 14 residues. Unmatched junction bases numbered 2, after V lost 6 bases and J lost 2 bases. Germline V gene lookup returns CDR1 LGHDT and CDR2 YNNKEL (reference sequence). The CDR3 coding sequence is TGTGCCAGCAGGCCTAGCGGGAGGCAAGAGACCCAGTACTTC. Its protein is CASRPSGRQETQYF.

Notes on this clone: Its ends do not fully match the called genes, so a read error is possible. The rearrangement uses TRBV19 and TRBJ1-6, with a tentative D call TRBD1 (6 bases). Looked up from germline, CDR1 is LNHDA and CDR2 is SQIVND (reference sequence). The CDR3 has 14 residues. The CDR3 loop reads CASSIRIQGSQLNF. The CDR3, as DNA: TGTGCCAGTAGTATACGGATACAGGGAAGTCAACTCAACTTT.

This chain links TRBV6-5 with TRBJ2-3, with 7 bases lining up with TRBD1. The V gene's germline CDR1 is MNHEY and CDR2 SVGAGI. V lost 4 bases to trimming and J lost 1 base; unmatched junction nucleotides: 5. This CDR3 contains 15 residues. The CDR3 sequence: CASSFRQGRTDTQYF. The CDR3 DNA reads TGTGCCAGCAGTTTTAGACAGGGCCGCACAGATACGCAGTATTTT.

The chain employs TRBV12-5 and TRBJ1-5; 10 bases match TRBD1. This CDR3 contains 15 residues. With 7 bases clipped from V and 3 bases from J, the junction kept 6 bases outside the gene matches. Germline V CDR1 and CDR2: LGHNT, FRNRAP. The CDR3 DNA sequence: TGTGCTAGTGCCAAAGGGACAGGGGACAATCAGCCCCAGCATTTT. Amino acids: CASAKGTGDNQPQHF.

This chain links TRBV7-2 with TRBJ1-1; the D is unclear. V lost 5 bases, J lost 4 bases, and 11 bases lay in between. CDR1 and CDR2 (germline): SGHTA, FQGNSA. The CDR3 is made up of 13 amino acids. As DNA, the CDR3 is TGTGCCAGCAGCCCCCGACGGGGCACTGAAGCTTTCTTT. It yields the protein CASSPRRGTEAFF.

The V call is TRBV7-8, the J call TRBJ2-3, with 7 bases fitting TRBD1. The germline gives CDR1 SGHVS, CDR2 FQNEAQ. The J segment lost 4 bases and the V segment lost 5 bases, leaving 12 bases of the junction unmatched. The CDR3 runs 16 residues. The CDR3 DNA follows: TGTGCCAGCAGCATAAACAGGGGTCGAGACGCAGATACGCAGTATTTT. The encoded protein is CASSINRGRDADTQYF.

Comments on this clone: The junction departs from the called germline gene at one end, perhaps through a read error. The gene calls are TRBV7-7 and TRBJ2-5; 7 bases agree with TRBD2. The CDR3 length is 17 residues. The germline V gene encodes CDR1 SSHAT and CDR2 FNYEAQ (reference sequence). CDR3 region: CASSLVSGRGGFETQYF. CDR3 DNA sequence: TGTGCTAGCAGCTTAGTTTCTGGAAGGGGAGGGTTTGAGACCCAGTACTTC.

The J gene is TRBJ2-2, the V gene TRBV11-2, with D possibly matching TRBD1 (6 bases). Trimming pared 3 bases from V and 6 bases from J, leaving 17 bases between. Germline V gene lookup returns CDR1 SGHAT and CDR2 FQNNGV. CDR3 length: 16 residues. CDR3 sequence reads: CASSFETGRIAGELFF. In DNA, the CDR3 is TGTGCCAGCAGCTTTGAGACAGGAAGAATAGCCGGGGAGCTGTTTTTT.

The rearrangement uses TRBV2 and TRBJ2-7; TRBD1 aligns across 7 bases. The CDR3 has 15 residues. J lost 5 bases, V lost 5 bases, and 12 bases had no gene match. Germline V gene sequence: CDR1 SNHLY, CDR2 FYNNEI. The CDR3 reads CASSLYGNRGDEQYF. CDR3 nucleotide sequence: TGTGCCAGCAGTTTATACGGGAACAGGGGAGACGAGCAGTACTTC. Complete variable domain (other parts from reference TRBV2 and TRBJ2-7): EPEVTQTPSHQVTQMGQEVILRCVPISNHLYFYWYRQILGQKVEFLVSFYNNEISEKSEIFDDQFSVERPDGSNFTLKIRSTKLEDSAMYFCASSLYGNRGDEQYFGPGTRLTVT.

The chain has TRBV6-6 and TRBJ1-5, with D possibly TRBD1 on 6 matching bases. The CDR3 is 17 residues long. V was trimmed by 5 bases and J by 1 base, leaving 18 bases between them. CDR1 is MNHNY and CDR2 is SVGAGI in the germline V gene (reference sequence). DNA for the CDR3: TGTGCCAGCAGTCACCGGGGGGGCGCGGGAAGCAATCAGCCCCAGCATTTT. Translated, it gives CASSHRGGAGSNQPQHF.

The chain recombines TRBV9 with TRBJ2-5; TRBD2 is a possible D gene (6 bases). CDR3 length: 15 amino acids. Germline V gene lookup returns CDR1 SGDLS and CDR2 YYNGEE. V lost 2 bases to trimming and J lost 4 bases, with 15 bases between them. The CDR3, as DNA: TGTGCCAGCAGCGTCGGAGGAGTCGGGAGAGAGACCCAGTACTTC. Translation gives CASSVGGVGRETQYF. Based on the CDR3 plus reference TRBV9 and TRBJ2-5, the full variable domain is DSGVTQTPKHLITATGQRVTLRCSPRSGDLSVYWYQQSLDQGLQFLIQYYNGEERAKGNILERFSAQQFPDLHSELNLSSLELGDSALYFCASSVGGVGRETQYFGPGTRLLVL.

CDR3 in amino acids: CASSLARGINEKLFF. Here the CDR3 DNA reads TGTGCCAGCAGCTTAGCGCGGGGGATTAATGAAAAACTGTTTTTT. The genes are TRBV7-2 and TRBJ1-4, with a tentative D call TRBD1 (5 bases). Per germline, CDR1 SGHTA and CDR2 FQGNSA. The CDR3 extends over 15 amino acids. With 0 bases removed from V and 4 bases from J, the gap between germline ends came to 9 bases. Supplemented by reference TRBV7-2 and TRBJ1-4, the full variable domain reads GAGVSQSPSNKVTEKGKDVELRCDPISGHTALYWYRQSLGQGLEFLIYFQGNSAPDKSGLPSDRFSAERTGGSVSTLTIQRTQQEDSAVYLCASSLARGINEKLFFGSGTQLSVL.

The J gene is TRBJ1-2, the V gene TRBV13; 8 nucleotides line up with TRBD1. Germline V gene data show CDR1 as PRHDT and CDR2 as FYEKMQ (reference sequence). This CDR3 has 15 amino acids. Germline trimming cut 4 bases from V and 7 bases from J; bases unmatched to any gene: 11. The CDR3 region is CASSSLQDRASGYTF. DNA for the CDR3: TGTGCCAGCAGCTCACTCCAGGACAGGGCGAGTGGCTACACCTTC.

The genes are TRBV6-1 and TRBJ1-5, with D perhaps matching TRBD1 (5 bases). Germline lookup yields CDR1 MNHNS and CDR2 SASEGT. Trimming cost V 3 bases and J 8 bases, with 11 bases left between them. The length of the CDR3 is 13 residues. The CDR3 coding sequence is TGTGCCAGCAGTGAGGGAGGGGACGAGCCCCAGCATTTT. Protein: CASSEGGDEPQHF.

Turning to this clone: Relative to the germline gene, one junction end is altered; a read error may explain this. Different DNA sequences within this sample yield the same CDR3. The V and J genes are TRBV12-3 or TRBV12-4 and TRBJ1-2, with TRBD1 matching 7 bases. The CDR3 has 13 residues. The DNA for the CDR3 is TGCGCCAGCAGCCCCGGACAGGTCTATGGCTACACCTTC. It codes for CASSPGQVYGYTF.

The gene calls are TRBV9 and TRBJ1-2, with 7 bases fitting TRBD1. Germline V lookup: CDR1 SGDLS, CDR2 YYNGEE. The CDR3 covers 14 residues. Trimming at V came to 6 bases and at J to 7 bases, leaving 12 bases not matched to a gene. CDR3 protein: CASTQSQGLGGYTF. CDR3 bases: TGTGCCAGCACCCAATCACAGGGGCTAGGTGGCTACACCTTC.

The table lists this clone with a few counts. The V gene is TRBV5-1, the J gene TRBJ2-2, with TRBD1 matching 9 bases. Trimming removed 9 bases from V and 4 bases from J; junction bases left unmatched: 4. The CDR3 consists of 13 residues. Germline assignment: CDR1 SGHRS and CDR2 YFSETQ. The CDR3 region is CATRTGVTGELFF. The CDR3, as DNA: TGCGCCACGCGGACAGGGGTCACCGGGGAGCTGTTTTTT.

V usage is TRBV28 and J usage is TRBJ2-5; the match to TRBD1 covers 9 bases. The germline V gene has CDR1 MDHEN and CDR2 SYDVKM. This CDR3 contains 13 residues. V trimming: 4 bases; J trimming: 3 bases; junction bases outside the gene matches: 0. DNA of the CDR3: TGTGCCAGCAGTTGGACAGGGGAAGAGACCCAGTACTTC. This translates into CASSWTGEETQYF.